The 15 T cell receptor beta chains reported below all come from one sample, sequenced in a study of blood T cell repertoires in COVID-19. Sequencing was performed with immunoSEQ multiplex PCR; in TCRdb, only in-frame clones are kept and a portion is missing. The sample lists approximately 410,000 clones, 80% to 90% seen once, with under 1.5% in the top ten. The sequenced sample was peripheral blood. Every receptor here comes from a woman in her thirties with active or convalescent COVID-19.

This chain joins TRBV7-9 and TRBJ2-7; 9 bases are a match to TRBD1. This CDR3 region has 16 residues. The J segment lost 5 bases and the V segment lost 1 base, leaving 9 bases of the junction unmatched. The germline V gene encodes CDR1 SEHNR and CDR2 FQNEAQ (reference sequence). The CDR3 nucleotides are TGTGCCAGCAGCTTAGAGTGGGACAGGGCAGGCCACGAGCAGTACTTC. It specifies CASSLEWDRAGHEQYF.

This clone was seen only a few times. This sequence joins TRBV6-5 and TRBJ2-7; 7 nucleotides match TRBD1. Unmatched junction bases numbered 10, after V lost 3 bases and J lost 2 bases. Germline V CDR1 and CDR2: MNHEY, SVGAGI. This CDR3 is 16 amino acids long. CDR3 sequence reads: CASSYYLGQGAYEQYF. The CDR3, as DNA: TGTGCCAGCAGTTATTATTTGGGGCAGGGGGCCTACGAGCAGTACTTC.

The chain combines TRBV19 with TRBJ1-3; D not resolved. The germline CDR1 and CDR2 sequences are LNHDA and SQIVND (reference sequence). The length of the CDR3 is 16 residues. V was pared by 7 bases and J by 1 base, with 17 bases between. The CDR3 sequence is CASKVAVTGSGNTIYF. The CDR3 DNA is TGTGCCAGTAAAGTTGCAGTCACGGGTTCTGGAAACACCATATATTTT.

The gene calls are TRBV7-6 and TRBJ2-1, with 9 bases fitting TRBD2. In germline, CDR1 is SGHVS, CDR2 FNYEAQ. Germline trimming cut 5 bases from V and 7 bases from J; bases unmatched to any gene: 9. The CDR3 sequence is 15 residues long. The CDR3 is CASSEAGGRGNEQFF. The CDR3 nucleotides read TGTGCCAGCAGCGAAGCGGGAGGCCGAGGGAATGAGCAGTTCTTC.

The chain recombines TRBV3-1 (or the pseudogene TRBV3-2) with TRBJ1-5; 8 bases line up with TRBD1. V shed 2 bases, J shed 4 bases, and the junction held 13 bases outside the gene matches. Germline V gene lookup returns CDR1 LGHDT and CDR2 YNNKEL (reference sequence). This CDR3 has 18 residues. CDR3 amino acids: CASSQTGTGGNVNQPQHF. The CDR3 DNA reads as TGTGCCAGCAGCCAAACCGGGACAGGAGGGAATGTGAATCAGCCCCAGCATTTT.

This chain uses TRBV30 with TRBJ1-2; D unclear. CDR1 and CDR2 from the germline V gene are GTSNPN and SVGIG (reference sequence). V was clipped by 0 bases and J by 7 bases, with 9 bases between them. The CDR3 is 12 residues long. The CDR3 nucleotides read TGTGCCTGGAGTGTAGCACCGGGTGGCTACACCTTC. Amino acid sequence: CAWSVAPGGYTF.

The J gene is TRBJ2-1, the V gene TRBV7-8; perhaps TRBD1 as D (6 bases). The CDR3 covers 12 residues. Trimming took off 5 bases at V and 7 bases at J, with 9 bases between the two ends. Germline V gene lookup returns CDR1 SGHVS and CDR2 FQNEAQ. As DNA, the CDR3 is TGTGCCAGCAGCCCACAGGGAAATGAGCAGTTCTTC. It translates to CASSPQGNEQFF.

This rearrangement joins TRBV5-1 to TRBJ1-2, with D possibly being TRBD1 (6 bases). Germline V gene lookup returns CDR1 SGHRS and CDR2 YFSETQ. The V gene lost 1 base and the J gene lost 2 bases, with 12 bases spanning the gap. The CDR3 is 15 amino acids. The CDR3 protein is CASSLTSGGNYGYTF. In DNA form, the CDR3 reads TGCGCCAGCAGCTTGACTTCGGGGGGCAACTATGGCTACACCTTC.

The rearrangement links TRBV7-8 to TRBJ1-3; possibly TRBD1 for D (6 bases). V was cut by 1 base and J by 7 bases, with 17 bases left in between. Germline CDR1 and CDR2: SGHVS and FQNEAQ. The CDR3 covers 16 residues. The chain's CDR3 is CASSLDNRVCCNTIYF. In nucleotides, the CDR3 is TGTGCCAGCAGCTTAGATAACAGGGTATGTTGTAACACCATATATTTT.

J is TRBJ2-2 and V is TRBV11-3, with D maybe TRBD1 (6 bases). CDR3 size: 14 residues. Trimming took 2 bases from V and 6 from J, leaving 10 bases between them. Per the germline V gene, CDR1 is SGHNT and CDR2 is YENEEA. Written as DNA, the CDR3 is TGTGCCAGCAGCTTACTTTCAGGGGCCGGGGAGCTGTTTTTT. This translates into CASSLLSGAGELFF.

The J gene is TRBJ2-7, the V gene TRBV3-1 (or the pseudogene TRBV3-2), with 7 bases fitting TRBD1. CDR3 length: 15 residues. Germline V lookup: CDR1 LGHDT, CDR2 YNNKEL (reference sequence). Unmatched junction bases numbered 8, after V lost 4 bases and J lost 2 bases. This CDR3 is CASSPRQGPTYEQYF. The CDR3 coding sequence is TGTGCCAGCAGCCCTAGACAGGGCCCGACCTACGAGCAGTACTTC.

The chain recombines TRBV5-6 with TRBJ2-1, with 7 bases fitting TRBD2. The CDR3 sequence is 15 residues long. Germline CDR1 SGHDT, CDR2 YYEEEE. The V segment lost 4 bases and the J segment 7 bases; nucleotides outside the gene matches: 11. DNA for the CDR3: TGTGCCAGCAGCCCCGGACTAGGGGCTAGGAATGAGCAGTTCTTC. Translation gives CASSPGLGARNEQFF.

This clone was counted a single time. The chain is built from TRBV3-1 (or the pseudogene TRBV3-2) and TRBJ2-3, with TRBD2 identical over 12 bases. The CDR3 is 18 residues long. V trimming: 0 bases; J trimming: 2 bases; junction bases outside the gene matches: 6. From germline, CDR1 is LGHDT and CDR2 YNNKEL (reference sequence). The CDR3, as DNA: TGTGCCAGCAGCCAAGATAACGGACTAGCGGGGTCCACAGATACGCAGTATTTT. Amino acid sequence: CASSQDNGLAGSTDTQYF.

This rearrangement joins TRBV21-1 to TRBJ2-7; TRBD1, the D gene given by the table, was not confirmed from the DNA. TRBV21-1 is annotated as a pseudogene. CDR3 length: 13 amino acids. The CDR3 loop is CASSADRPYEQYF. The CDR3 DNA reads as TGTGCCAGCAGCGCCGACAGGCCCTACGAGCAGTACTTC.

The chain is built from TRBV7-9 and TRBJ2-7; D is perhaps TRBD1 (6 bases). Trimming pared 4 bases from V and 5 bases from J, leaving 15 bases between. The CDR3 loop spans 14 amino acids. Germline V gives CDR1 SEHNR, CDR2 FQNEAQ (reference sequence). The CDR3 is CASSSSGAVHEQYF. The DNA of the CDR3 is TGTGCCAGCAGCTCCTCAGGGGCTGTCCACGAGCAGTACTTC.